Presented here are 31 T cell receptor beta chains from one specimen sequenced in a study of blood T cell repertoires in COVID-19. TCRdb's table, derived via immunoSEQ multiplex PCR, lists solely in-frame clones and lacks some. The data show around 70,000 clones, 70% to 85% seen once. The sample consisted of peripheral blood. These receptors all come from a man aged 60 to 69 with acute or convalescent COVID-19.

V and J are TRBV6-5 and TRBJ2-2, with D perhaps matching TRBD1 (5 bases). The CDR3 is made up of 12 amino acids. V was clipped by 4 bases and J by 7 bases, with 7 bases between them. Looked up from germline, CDR1 is MNHEY and CDR2 is SVGAGI. The CDR3 spells CASSSQGGELFF. The CDR3 nucleotides are TGTGCCAGCAGTTCTCAGGGCGGGGAGCTGTTTTTT.

CDR3 bases: TGTGCCAGCAGCTTAAACGGGGGGGCCACCGGGGAGCTGTTTTTT. Its protein is CASSLNGGATGELFF. The chain joins TRBV5-4 to TRBJ2-2, with 8 bases aligning to TRBD2. The V and J ends lost 2 bases and 4 bases, in that order; junction bases with no gene match: 4. The germline gives CDR1 SGHNT, CDR2 YYREEE (reference sequence). CDR3 length: 15 residues.

V usage is TRBV5-6 and J usage is TRBJ1-6; 8 bases map to TRBD1. The CDR3 loop spans 15 amino acids. CDR1 SGHDT and CDR2 YYEEEE come from the germline V gene. V trimming: 4 bases; J trimming: 2 bases; junction bases outside the gene matches: 2. In nucleotides, the CDR3 is TGTGCCAGCAGCCGGGACAGGACCTATAATTCACCCCTCCACTTT. Its translation: CASSRDRTYNSPLHF.

This clone has more than one count but fewer than ten. The chain combines TRBV4-2 with TRBJ1-1; D uncertain. This CDR3 spans 14 amino acids. The ends were cut back, 2 bases at V and 1 base at J, with 8 bases in the middle. In germline, CDR1 is LGHNA, CDR2 YNFKEQ. The chain's CDR3 is CASSQKGGNTEAFF. The DNA for the CDR3 is TGTGCCAGCAGCCAAAAAGGAGGGAACACTGAAGCTTTCTTT.

This chain connects TRBV25-1 to TRBJ2-5, with TRBD1 matching over 8 bases. Germline CDR1 is MGHDK and CDR2 is SYGVNS. V lost 5 bases and J lost 5; bases outside the gene matches: 10. The CDR3 covers 15 residues. The CDR3 nucleotides read TGTGCCAGCAGTAAGGCGGGACAGGAGGGGGAGACCCAGTACTTC. Translating it yields CASSKAGQEGETQYF. Full variable domain (remainder filled in from reference TRBV25-1 and TRBJ2-5): EADIYQTPRYLVIGTGKKITLECSQTMGHDKMYWYQQDPGMELHLIHYSYGVNSTEKGDLSSESTVSRIRTEHFPLTLESARPSHTSQYLCASSKAGQEGETQYFGPGTRLLVL.

This chain links TRBV19 with TRBJ1-2; 8 bases align to TRBD1. The CDR3 is made up of 16 amino acids. Germline lookup yields CDR1 LNHDA and CDR2 SQIVND (reference sequence). V trimming: 5 bases; J trimming: 8 bases; junction bases outside the gene matches: 16. Written as DNA, the CDR3 is TGTGCCAGTAGTTCCAAAAGGACAGGGAGGGACCCGGGCTACACCTTC. Its translation is CASSSKRTGRDPGYTF. Combining the CDR3 with reference TRBV19 and TRBJ1-2 gives the whole variable domain DGGITQSPKYLFRKEGQNVTLSCEQNLNHDAMYWYRQDPGQGLRLIYYSQIVNDFQKGDIAEGYSVSREKKESFPLTVTSAQKNPTAFYLCASSSKRTGRDPGYTFGSGTRLTVV.

The genes are TRBV7-2 and TRBJ2-3; D not resolved. Trimming stripped 1 base from V and 2 bases from J, with 10 bases between. Per germline, CDR1 SGHTA and CDR2 FQGNSA. The CDR3 has 15 residues. The CDR3 reads CASSLGLTYTDTQYF. The CDR3 coding sequence is TGTGCCAGCAGCTTAGGACTTACCTACACAGATACGCAGTATTTT.

The chain is built from TRBV7-9 and TRBJ1-4; tentatively, D is TRBD1 (6 bases). This CDR3 has 16 residues. V was cut by 0 bases and J by 3 bases, with 11 bases left in between. CDR1 and CDR2 from the germline V gene are SEHNR and FQNEAQ (reference sequence). The CDR3 DNA sequence: TGTGCCAGCAGCTTAGCCCTGGACAGCTCTAATGAAAAACTGTTTTTT. Amino acids: CASSLALDSSNEKLFF. Based on the CDR3 plus reference TRBV7-9 and TRBJ1-4, the full variable domain is DTGVSQNPRHKITKRGQNVTFRCDPISEHNRLYWYRQTLGQGPEFLTYFQNEAQLEKSRLLSDRFSAERPKGSFSTLEIQRTEQGDSAMYLCASSLALDSSNEKLFFGSGTQLSVL.

The chain links TRBV5-1 to TRBJ2-5, with D perhaps TRBD2 (5 bases). V was clipped by 0 bases and J by 5 bases, with 17 bases between them. Looked up from germline, CDR1 is SGHRS and CDR2 is YFSETQ. This CDR3 has 16 amino acids. CDR3 nucleotides: TGCGCCAGCAGCTTGGGTGGGAGCGAACGGTTTGAGACCCAGTACTTC. It specifies CASSLGGSERFETQYF.

The chain uses TRBV25-1 and TRBJ1-2; tentatively, D is TRBD1 (5 bases). V shed 1 base and J shed 8 bases, with 17 bases lying between them. Germline CDR1 reads MGHDK; CDR2 reads SYGVNS. This CDR3 comprises 15 residues. As DNA, the CDR3 is TGTGCCAGCAGTGAATCAGCAGGGACTATGAGGGGCTACACCTTC. Its protein product is CASSESAGTMRGYTF.

The chain is built from TRBV3-1 (or the pseudogene TRBV3-2) and TRBJ2-7; D call uncertain. The germline CDR1 and CDR2 sequences are LGHDT and YNNKEL (reference sequence). This CDR3 is built from 15 residues. V was pared by 0 bases and J by 3 bases, with 12 bases between. The CDR3 DNA reads TGTGCCAGCAGCCAAGATAGTTTCAGCGACTACGAGCAGTACGTC. Its protein is CASSQDSFSDYEQYV.

The V gene is TRBV5-1, the J gene TRBJ1-6, with D unresolved. The CDR3 extends over 14 amino acids. V lost 4 bases and J lost 11, with 16 bases in between. Germline loops: CDR1 SGHRS, CDR2 YFSETQ. In nucleotides, the CDR3 is TGCGCCAGCAGCCCCTTCGGGAGTGGGGCACCCCTCCACTTT. It is translated as CASSPFGSGAPLHF.

The chain links TRBV4-1 to TRBJ1-2; TRBD1 might be the D (6 bases). This CDR3 has 13 amino acids. V was shortened by 10 bases and J by 8 bases, with 20 bases between the two germline ends. Germline V gene sequence: CDR1 MGHRA, CDR2 YSYEKL. The CDR3 DNA is TGCGCCACCGGAAGAGGGGGTGGTGAGGGCTACACCTTC. Protein product: CATGRGGGEGYTF.

The chain employs TRBV29-1 and TRBJ1-1; maybe TRBD1 (6 bases). The germline CDR1 and CDR2 sequences are SQVTM and ANQGSEA. This CDR3 has 15 residues. Trimming left V 3 bases short and J 5 bases short, with 19 bases between. CDR3 in amino acids: CSVEGHPTGSTEAFF. CDR3 DNA sequence: TGCAGCGTTGAGGGACACCCAACGGGGTCTACTGAAGCTTTCTTT.

This sequence joins TRBV14 and TRBJ1-1; TRBD1 matches 10 bases. CDR3 length equals 15 residues. Germline V gene sequence: CDR1 SGHDN, CDR2 FVKESK. Germline trimming cut 2 bases from V and 4 bases from J; bases unmatched to any gene: 4. In DNA form, the CDR3 reads TGTGCCAGCAGCCAATTGACAGGGGGCATCACTGAAGCTTTCTTT. Amino acids: CASSQLTGGITEAFF.

The J gene is TRBJ1-2, the V gene TRBV19; TRBD1 matches 7 bases. V was clipped by 5 bases and J by 4 bases; unmatched bases: 7. The germline gives CDR1 LNHDA, CDR2 SQIVND (reference sequence). The CDR3 length is 14 residues. The DNA of the CDR3 is TGTGCCAGTAGTTCCGGGACAGTCCTCTATGGCTACACCTTC. It encodes CASSSGTVLYGYTF.

The rearrangement joins TRBV11-2 to TRBJ2-5, with 12 nucleotides matching TRBD2. CDR1 and CDR2 from the germline V gene are SGHAT and FQNNGV. The V gene end was trimmed by 5 bases and the J gene end by 5 bases; junction bases not matched to a gene: 6. The CDR3 runs 15 residues. CDR3 sequence reads: CASSQLAGGGETQYF. CDR3 bases: TGTGCCAGCAGCCAACTAGCGGGGGGTGGGGAGACCCAGTACTTC. Using reference TRBV11-2 and TRBJ2-5 for the parts outside the CDR3, the full variable domain is EAGVAQSPRYKIIEKRQSVAFWCNPISGHATLYWYQQILGQGPKLLIQFQNNGVVDDSQLPKDRFSAERLKGVDSTLKIQPAKLEDSAVYLCASSQLAGGGETQYFGPGTRLLVL.

The chain carries TRBV10-1 and TRBJ1-2, with D unresolved. V was pared by 4 bases and J by 1 base, with 13 bases between. The CDR3 runs 15 residues. Germline values: CDR1 WNHNN, CDR2 SYGVQD (reference sequence). For the CDR3, the DNA is TGCGCCAGCAGTGGCCGGGAAATCCTTAACTATGGCTACACCTTC. Its protein is CASSGREILNYGYTF.

This clone was seen more than once but under ten times. CDR3: CASSENPSYEQYV. The CDR3 DNA reads TGTGCCAGCAGTGAAAATCCATCCTACGAGCAGTACGTC. The genes are TRBV2 and TRBJ2-7, with D uncertain. This CDR3 has 13 residues. Trimming shortened V by 2 bases and J by 1 base, and 6 bases separated the two germline ends. The germline V gene has CDR1 SNHLY and CDR2 FYNNEI.

This clone was seen only a few times. The rearrangement joins TRBV6-6 to TRBJ1-1, with D uncertain. Germline V lookup: CDR1 MNHNY, CDR2 SVGAGI (reference sequence). The V end was cut by 2 bases, the J end by 0 bases, with 7 bases between. CDR3 size: 14 residues. CDR3 bases: TGTGCCAGCAGTTACCCCGGGATGAACACTGAAGCTTTCTTT. It is translated as CASSYPGMNTEAFF.

This chain uses TRBV6-5 with TRBJ1-2, with D perhaps TRBD1 (5 bases). Trimming pared 0 bases from V and 4 bases from J, leaving 9 bases between. The CDR3 is 14 amino acids. Germline V gene lookup returns CDR1 MNHEY and CDR2 SVGAGI. The CDR3 DNA is TGTGCCAGCAGTTACTCCCCAGGGCTCTATGGCTACACCTTC. It is translated as CASSYSPGLYGYTF.

The chain couples TRBV11-2 to TRBJ1-2; D perhaps matches TRBD1 (6 bases). Germline V gene sequence: CDR1 SGHAT, CDR2 FQNNGV. Trimming cost V 5 bases and J 7 bases, with 17 bases left between them. The CDR3 extends over 14 amino acids. In DNA, the CDR3 is TGTGCCAGCAGCCCTACACAGGGTTGGGCTGGCTACACCTTC. This codes for CASSPTQGWAGYTF.

The chain joins TRBV27 to TRBJ2-2; possibly TRBD2 for D (6 bases). Germline CDR1 MNHEY, CDR2 SMNVEV (reference sequence). Trimming stripped 0 bases from V and 2 bases from J, with 25 bases between. CDR3 size: 21 residues. In DNA form, the CDR3 reads TGTGCCAGCAGTTTATCGCGGGACCCGGTACTAGCTAGGGCCAACACCGGGGAGCTGTTTTTT. This sequence encodes CASSLSRDPVLARANTGELFF.

The chain recombines TRBV7-9 with TRBJ2-7; tentative D call: TRBD1 (6 bases). The V gene's germline CDR1 is SEHNR and CDR2 FQNEAQ (reference sequence). The V end was cut by 5 bases, the J end by 1 base, with 12 bases between. There are 14 residues in the CDR3. In nucleotides, the CDR3 is TGTGCCAGCAGCACAGGACAGCCTTCCTACGAGCAGTACTTC. Amino acids: CASSTGQPSYEQYF.

The chain employs TRBV11-3 and TRBJ2-2, with TRBD2 as a possible D gene (5 bases). CDR3 length: 15 residues. V was trimmed by 4 bases and J by 2 bases, leaving 11 bases between them. From germline, CDR1 is SGHNT and CDR2 YENEEA. DNA of the CDR3: TGTGCCAGCAGCTCGCCCGGGGTTAACACCGGGGAGCTGTTTTTT. As protein: CASSSPGVNTGELFF.

The chain carries TRBV6-6 and TRBJ2-7, with 7 positions matching TRBD2. CDR1 and CDR2 from the germline V gene are MNHNY and SVGAGI (reference sequence). V gave up 5 bases and J gave up 3 bases; unmatched junction bases: 10. The CDR3 covers 15 residues. The CDR3 loop reads CASSGVGGTNYEQYF. The DNA of the CDR3 is TGTGCCAGCAGTGGTGTCGGGGGGACCAACTACGAGCAGTACTTC.

The chain uses TRBV3-1 (or the pseudogene TRBV3-2) and TRBJ2-1; 8 bases align to TRBD1. Germline V gene lookup returns CDR1 LGHDT and CDR2 YNNKEL (reference sequence). This CDR3 is built from 16 residues. V trimming: 1 base; J trimming: 7 bases; junction bases outside the gene matches: 9. Written as DNA, the CDR3 is TGTGCCAGCAGCCAAGGTTCGGGACAGGTCTTTAATGAGCAGTTCTTC. Translating gives CASSQGSGQVFNEQFF.

This chain connects TRBV10-3 to TRBJ1-2; TRBD1 agrees at 10 bases. V shed 6 bases, J shed 1 base, and the junction held 2 bases outside the gene matches. Germline lookup yields CDR1 ENHRY and CDR2 SYGVKD. This CDR3 has 14 residues. CDR3 region: CAIRGDRGNYGYTF. The CDR3 nucleotides read TGTGCCATCAGGGGGGACAGGGGTAACTATGGCTACACCTTC.

V gene TRBV27 combines with J gene TRBJ1-4, with D possibly matching TRBD1 (6 bases). Trimming removed 4 bases at V and 8 bases at J, with 14 bases between. Germline CDR1 reads MNHEY; CDR2 reads SMNVEV (reference sequence). This CDR3 comprises 14 residues. CDR3 protein: CASSSRGTEEKLFF. The CDR3 nucleotides read TGTGCCAGCAGTTCCAGGGGTACAGAGGAAAAACTGTTTTTT.

The rearrangement links TRBV2 to TRBJ2-1; tentative D call: TRBD2 (5 bases). V was cut by 7 bases and J by 8 bases, with 18 bases left in between. Germline CDR1 and CDR2: SNHLY and FYNNEI. The CDR3 is 14 amino acids. In DNA form, the CDR3 reads TGTGCCAGCAACTCGGAACTAGGCAGTTATGAGCAGTTCTTC. It is translated as CASNSELGSYEQFF. Full variable domain (outside the CDR3, taken from reference TRBV2 and TRBJ2-1): EPEVTQTPSHQVTQMGQEVILRCVPISNHLYFYWYRQILGQKVEFLVSFYNNEISEKSEIFDDQFSVERPDGSNFTLKIRSTKLEDSAMYFCASNSELGSYEQFFGPGTRLTVL.

V is TRBV14 and J is TRBJ2-7; D call uncertain. V lost 4 bases and J lost 1, with 5 bases in between. This CDR3 has 12 residues. Germline assignment: CDR1 SGHDN and CDR2 FVKESK. The CDR3 sequence is CASSPQSYEQYF. CDR3 bases: TGTGCCAGCAGCCCACAATCCTACGAGCAGTACTTC.